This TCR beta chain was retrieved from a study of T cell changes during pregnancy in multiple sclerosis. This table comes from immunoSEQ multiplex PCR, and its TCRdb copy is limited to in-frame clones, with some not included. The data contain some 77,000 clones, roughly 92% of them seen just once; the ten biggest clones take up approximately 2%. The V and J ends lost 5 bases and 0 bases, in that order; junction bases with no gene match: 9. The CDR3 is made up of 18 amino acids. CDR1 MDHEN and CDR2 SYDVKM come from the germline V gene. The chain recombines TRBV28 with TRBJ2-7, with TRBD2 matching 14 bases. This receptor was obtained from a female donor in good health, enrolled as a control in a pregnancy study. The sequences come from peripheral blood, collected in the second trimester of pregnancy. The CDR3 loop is CASSTFGTSGGSSYEQYF. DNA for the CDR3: TGTGCCAGCAGTACCTTCGGGACTAGCGGGGGCAGCTCCTACGAGCAGTACTTC.